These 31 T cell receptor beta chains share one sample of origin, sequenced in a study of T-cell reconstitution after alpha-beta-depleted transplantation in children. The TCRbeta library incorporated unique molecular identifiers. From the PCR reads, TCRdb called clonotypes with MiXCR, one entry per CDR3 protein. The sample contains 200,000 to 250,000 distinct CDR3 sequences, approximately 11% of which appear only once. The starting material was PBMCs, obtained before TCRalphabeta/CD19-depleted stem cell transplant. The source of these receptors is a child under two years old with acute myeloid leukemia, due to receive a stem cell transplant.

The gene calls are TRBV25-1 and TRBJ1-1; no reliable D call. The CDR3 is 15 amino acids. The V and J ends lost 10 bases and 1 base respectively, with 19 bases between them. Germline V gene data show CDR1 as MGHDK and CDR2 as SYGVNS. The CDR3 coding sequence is TGTGCCATGAGCGCCGGGCGCCCCAGGAACACTGAAGCTTTCTTT. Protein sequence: CAMSAGRPRNTEAFF.

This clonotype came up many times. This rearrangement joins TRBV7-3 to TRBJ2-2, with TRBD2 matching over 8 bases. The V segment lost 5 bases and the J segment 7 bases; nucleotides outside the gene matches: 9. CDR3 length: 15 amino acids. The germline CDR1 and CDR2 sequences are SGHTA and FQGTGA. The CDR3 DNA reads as TGTGCCAGCAGCCGTACCGGGACTAGTAGCGGGGAGCTGTTTTTT. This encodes CASSRTGTSSGELFF.

The CDR3 region has the DNA TGCGCCAGCAGCTCACGGACTTCTGCAAACACCGGGGAGCTGTTTTTT. Translated: CASSSRTSANTGELFF. The rearrangement links TRBV5-1 to TRBJ2-2, with D maybe TRBD2 (5 bases). The V and J ends lost 3 bases and 2 bases respectively, with 14 bases between them. Germline V CDR1 and CDR2: SGHRS, YFSETQ. The CDR3 loop spans 16 amino acids. The complete variable domain, with remaining parts taken from reference TRBV5-1 and TRBJ2-2, reads KAGVTQTPRYLIKTRGQQVTLSCSPISGHRSVSWYQQTPGQGLQFLFEYFSETQRNKGNFPGRFSGRQFSNSRSEMNVSTLELGDSALYLCASSSRTSANTGELFFGEGSRLTVL.

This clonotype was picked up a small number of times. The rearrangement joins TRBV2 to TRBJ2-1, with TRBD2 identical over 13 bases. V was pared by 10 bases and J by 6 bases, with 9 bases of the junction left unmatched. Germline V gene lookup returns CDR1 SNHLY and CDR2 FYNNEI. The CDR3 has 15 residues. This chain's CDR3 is CATVAGTSGANEQFF. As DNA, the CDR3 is TGTGCCACTGTAGCCGGGACTAGCGGGGCCAATGAGCAGTTCTTC.

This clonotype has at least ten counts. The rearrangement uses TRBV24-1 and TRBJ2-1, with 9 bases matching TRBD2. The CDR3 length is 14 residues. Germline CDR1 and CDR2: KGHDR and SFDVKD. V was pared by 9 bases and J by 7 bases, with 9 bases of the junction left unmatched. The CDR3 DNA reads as TGTGCCACCTCATTAGCGGGAGCGGTGAATGAGCAGTTCTTC. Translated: CATSLAGAVNEQFF.

The CDR3 sequence: CATSRDTGETQYF. The CDR3 region has the DNA TGTGCCACCAGCAGAGATACAGGAGAGACCCAGTACTTC. V usage is TRBV15 and J usage is TRBJ2-5; possible D gene TRBD1, 5 bases. Trimming removed 0 bases at V and 4 bases at J, with 6 bases between. The germline V gene encodes CDR1 LNHNV and CDR2 YYDKDF (reference sequence). The CDR3 has 13 amino acids.

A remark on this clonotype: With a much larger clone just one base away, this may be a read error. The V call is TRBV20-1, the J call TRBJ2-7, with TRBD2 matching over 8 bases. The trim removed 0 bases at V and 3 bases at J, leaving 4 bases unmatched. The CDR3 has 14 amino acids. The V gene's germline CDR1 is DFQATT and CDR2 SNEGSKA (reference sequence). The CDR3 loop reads CSARDSGSHYEQYF. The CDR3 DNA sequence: TGCAGTGCTAGAGACAGCGGGAGCCACTACGAGCAGTACTTC.

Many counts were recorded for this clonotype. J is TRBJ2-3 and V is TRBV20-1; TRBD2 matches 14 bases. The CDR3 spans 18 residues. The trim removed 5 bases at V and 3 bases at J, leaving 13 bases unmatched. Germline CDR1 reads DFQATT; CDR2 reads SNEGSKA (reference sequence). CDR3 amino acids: CSAFRLAGGPQRTDTQYF. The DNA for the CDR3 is TGCAGTGCTTTCAGACTAGCGGGAGGGCCGCAGAGAACAGATACGCAGTATTTT.

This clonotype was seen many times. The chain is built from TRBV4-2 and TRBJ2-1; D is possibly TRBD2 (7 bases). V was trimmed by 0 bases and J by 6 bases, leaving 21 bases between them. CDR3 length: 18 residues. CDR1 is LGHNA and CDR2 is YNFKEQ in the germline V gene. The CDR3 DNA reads TGTGCCAGCAGCCAAGATTCCAGGAGGGGGAGGGCCATCAATGAGCAGTTCTTC. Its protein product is CASSQDSRRGRAINEQFF.

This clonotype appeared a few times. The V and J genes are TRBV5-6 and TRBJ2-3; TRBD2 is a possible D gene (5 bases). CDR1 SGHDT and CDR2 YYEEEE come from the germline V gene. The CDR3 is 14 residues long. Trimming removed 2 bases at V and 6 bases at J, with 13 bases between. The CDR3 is CASSFRTASDTQYF. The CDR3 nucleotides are TGTGCCAGCAGCTTTCGGACTGCTTCTGATACGCAGTATTTT.

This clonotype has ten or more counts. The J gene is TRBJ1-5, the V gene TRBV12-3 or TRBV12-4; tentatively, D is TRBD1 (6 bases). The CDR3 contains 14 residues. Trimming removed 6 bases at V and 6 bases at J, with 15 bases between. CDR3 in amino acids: CASRGGTMGQPQHF. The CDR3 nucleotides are TGTGCCAGCAGGGGCGGGACAATGGGTCAGCCCCAGCATTTT.

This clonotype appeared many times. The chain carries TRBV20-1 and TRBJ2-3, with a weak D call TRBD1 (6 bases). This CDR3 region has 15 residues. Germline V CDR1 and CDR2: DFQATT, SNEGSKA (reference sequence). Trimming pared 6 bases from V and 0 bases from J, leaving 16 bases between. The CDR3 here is CSASKQGPSTDTQYF. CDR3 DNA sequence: TGCAGTGCGAGCAAACAGGGTCCTAGCACAGATACGCAGTATTTT.

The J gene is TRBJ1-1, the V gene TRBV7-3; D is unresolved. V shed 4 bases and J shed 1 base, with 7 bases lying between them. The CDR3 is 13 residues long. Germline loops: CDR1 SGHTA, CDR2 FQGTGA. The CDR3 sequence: CASSSRWNTEAFF. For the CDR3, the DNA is TGTGCCAGCAGCTCGCGCTGGAACACTGAAGCTTTCTTT. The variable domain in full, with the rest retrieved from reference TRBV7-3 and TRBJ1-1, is GAGVSQTPSNKVTEKGKYVELRCDPISGHTALYWYRQSLGQGPEFLIYFQGTGAADDSGLPNDRFFAVRPEGSVSTLKIQRTERGDSAVYLCASSSRWNTEAFFGQGTRLTVV.

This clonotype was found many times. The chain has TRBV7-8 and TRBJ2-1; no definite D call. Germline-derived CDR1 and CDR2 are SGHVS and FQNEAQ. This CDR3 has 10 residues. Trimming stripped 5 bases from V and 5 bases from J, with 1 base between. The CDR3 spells CASSDNEQFF. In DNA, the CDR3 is TGTGCCAGCAGCGACAATGAGCAGTTCTTC.

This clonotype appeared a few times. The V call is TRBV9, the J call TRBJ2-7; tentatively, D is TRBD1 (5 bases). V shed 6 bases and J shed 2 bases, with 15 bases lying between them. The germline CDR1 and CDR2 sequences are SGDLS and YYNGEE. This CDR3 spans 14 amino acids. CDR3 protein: CASNIGHGPYEQYF. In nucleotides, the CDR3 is TGTGCCAGCAACATCGGACACGGTCCCTACGAGCAGTACTTC.

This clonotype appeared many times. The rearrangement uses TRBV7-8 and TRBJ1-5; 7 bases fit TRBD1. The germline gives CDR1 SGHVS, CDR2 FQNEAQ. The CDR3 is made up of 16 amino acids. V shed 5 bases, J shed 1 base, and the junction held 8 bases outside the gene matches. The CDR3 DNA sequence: TGTGCCAGCAGCCAAGACAGGGAAAGGAGCAATCAGCCCCAGCATTTT. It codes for CASSQDRERSNQPQHF.

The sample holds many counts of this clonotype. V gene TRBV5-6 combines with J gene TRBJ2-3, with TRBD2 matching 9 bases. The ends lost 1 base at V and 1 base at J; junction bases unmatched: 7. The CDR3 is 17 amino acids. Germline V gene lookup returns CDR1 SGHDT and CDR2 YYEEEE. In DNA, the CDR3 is TGTGCCAGCAGCTTGAGTGCGGGAGGGCGGGGCACAGATACGCAGTATTTT. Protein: CASSLSAGGRGTDTQYF.

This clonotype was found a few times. CDR3 loop: CASSPYRAVEQYF. The CDR3 nucleotides are TGTGCCAGCAGCCCCTACAGGGCCGTCGAGCAGTACTTC. This sequence joins TRBV3-1 and TRBJ2-7, with D tentatively TRBD1 (6 bases). The V gene's germline CDR1 is LGHDT and CDR2 YNNKEL (reference sequence). Trimming pared 4 bases from V and 6 bases from J, leaving 13 bases between. The CDR3 length is 13 residues.

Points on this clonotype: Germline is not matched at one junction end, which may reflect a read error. CDR3 amino acids: CASSLNLATSEAFF. The CDR3, as DNA: TGTGCCAGCAGCCTTAACCTAGCGACATCTGAAGCGTTCTTT. The V call is TRBV7-9, the J call TRBJ1-1, with D hard to call. This CDR3 comprises 14 residues. The germline gives CDR1 SEHNR, CDR2 FQNEAQ (reference sequence).

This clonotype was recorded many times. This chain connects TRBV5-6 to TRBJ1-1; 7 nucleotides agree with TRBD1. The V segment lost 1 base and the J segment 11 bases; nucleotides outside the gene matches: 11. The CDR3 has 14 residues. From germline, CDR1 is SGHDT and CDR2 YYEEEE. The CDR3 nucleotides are TGTGCCAGCAGCTTGAAGTTTAAGGGGGCATTGGCTTTCTTT. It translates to CASSLKFKGALAFF.

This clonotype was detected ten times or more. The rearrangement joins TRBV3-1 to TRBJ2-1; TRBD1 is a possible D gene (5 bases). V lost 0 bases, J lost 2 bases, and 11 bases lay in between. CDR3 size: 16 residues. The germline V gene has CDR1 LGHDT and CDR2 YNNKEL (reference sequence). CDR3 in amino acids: CASSQDGAKPYNEQFF. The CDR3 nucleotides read TGTGCCAGCAGCCAAGATGGGGCGAAACCCTACAATGAGCAGTTCTTC.

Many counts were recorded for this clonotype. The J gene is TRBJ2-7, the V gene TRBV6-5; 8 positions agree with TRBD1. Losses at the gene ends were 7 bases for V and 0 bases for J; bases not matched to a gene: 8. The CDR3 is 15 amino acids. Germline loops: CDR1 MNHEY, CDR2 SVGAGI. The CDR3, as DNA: TGTGCCAGCATTCCTGGACAGGGCAGCTCCTACGAGCAGTACTTC. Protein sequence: CASIPGQGSSYEQYF.

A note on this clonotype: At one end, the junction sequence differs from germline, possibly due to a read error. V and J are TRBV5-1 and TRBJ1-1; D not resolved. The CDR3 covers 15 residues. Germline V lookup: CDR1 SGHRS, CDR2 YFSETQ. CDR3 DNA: TGCGCCACCAGCTTGGAGGCGTCAGTAGGCACTGAAGCGTTCTTT. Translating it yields CATSLEASVGTEAFF.

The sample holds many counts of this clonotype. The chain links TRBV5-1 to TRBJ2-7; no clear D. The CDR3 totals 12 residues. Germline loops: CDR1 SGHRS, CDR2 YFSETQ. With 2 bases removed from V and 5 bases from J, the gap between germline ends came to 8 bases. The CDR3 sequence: CASSLKGNEQYF. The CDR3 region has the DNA TGCGCCAGCAGCTTAAAAGGTAACGAGCAGTACTTC.

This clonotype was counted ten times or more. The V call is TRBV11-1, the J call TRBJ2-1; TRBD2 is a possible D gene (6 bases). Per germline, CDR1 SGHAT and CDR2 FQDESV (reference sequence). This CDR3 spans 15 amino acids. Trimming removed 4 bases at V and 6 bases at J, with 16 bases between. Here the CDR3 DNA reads TGTGCCAGCAGCTCACGACTAGAGGGCACCAATGAGCAGTTCTTC. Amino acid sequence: CASSSRLEGTNEQFF. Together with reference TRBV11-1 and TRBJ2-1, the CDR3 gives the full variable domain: EAEVAQSPRYKITEKSQAVAFWCDPISGHATLYWYRQILGQGPELLVQFQDESVVDDSQLPKDRFSAERLKGVDSTLKIQPAELGDSAMYLCASSSRLEGTNEQFFGPGTRLTVL.

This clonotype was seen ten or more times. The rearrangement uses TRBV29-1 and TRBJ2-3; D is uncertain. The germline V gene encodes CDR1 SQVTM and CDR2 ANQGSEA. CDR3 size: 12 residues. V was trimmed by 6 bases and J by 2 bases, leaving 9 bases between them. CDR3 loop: CSVNEPTDTQYF. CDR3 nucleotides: TGCAGCGTAAACGAACCCACAGATACGCAGTATTTT.

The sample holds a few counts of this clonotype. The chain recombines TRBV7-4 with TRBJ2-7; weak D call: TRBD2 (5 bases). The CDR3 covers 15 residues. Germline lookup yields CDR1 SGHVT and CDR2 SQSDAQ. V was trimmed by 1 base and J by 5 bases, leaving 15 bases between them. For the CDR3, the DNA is TGTGCCAGCAGCTTAGAGCGGAGTAAATTCCACGAGCAGTACTTC. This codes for CASSLERSKFHEQYF.

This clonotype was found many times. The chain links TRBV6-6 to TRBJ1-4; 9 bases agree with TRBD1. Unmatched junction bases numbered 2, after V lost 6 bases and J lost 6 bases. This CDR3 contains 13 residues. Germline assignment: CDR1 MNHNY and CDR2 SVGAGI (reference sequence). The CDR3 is CASSRDRDEKLFF. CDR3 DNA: TGTGCCAGCAGCCGGGACAGGGATGAAAAACTGTTTTTT.

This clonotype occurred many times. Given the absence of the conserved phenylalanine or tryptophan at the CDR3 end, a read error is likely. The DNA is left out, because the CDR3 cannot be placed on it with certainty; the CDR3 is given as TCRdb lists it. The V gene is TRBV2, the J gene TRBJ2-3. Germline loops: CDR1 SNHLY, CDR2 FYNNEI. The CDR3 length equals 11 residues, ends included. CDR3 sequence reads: CASSESWRHRR.

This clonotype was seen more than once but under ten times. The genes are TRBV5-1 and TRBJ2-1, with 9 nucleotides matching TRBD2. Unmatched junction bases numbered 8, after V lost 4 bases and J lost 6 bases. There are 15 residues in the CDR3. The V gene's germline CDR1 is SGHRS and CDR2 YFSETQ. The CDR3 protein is CASSRSAGGGNEQFF. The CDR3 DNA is TGCGCCAGCAGCCGGTCAGCGGGGGGAGGCAATGAGCAGTTCTTC.

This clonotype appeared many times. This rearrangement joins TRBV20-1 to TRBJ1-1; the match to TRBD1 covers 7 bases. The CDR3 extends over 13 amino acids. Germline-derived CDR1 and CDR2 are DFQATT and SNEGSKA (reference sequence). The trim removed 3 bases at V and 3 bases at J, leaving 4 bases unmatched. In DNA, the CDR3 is TGCAGTGCTAGCGACAGGGCTGACACTGAAGCTTTCTTT. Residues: CSASDRADTEAFF.